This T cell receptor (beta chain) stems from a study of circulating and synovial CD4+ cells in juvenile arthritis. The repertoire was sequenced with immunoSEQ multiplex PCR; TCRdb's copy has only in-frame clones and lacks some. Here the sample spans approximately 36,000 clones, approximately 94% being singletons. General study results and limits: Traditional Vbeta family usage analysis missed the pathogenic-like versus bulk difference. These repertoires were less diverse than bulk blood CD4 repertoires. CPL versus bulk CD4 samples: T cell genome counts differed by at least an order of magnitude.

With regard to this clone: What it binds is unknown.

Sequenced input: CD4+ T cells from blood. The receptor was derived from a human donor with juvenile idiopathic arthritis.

CDR3 protein: CASSLGRVNEKLFF. CDR3 nucleotides: TGTGCCAGCAGCTTAGGACGGGTTAATGAAAAACTGTTTTTT. This rearrangement joins TRBV7-8 to TRBJ1-4, with unresolved D. The V and J ends lost 1 base and 4 bases respectively, with 7 bases between them. This CDR3 has 14 amino acids. Looked up from germline, CDR1 is SGHVS and CDR2 is FQNEAQ. The full variable domain, completed using reference TRBV7-8 and TRBJ1-4, is GAGVSQSPRYKVAKRGQDVALRCDPISGHVSLFWYQQALGQGPEFLTYFQNEAQLDKSGLPSDRFFAERPEGSVSTLKIQRTQQEDSAVYLCASSLGRVNEKLFFGSGTQLSVL.